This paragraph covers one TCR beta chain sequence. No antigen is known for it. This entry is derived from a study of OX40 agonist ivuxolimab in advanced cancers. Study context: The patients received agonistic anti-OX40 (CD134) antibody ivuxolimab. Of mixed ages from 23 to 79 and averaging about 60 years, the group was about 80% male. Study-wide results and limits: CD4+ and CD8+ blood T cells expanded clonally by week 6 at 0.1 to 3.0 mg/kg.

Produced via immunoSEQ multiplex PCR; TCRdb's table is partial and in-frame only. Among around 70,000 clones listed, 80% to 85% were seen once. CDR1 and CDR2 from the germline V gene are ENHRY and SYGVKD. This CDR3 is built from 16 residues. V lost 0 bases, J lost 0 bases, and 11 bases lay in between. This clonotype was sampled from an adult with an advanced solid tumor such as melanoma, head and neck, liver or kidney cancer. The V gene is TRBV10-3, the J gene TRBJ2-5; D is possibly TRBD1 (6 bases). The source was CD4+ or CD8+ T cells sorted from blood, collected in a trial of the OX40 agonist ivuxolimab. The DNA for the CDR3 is TGTGCCATCAGTGAGTCGACAGGCGTGTACCAAGAGACCCAGTACTTC. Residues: CAISESTGVYQETQYF.